This TCR beta chain stems from a study of shared clonotypes between healthy human individuals. As to this clone: Its antigen is not identified.

Study-wide results and limits: With few donors, the genetic and exposure-history diversity represented was limited.

The CDR3 spans 13 residues. CDR1 is GTSNPN and CDR2 is SVGIG in the germline V gene (reference sequence). The germline V and J ends were trimmed by 3 bases and 8 bases, with 14 bases remaining between them. Clones were read by immunoSEQ multiplex PCR, and TCRdb kept only the in-frame ones, dropping some. The sample carries about 1.4 million clones, roughly 95% recorded once. This rearrangement joins TRBV30 to TRBJ2-1, with D possibly matching TRBD2 (5 bases). Sequencing was performed on naive CD4+ T cells sorted from blood. Sample subset: CD45RA+ positively selected. This clonotype was obtained from a man aged 25 to 40 in good health. The CDR3, as DNA: TGTGCCTGGAGCGCAGGACTTGGCGATGAGCAGTTCTTC. Translating it yields CAWSAGLGDEQFF.